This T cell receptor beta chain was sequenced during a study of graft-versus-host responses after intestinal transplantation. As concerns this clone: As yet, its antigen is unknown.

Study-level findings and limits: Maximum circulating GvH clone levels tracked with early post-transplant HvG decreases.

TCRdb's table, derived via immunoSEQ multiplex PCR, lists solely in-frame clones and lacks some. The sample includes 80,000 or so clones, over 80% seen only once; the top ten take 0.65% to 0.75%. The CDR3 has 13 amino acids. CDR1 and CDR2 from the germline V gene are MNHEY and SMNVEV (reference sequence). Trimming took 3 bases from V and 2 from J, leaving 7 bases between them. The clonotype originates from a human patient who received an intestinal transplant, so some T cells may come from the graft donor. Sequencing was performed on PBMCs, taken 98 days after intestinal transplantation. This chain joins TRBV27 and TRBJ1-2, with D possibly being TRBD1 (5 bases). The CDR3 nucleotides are TGTGCCAGCAGTTTGAGACAGAACTATGGCTACACCTTC. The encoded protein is CASSLRQNYGYTF.